The 22 T cell receptor beta chains presented below share a single source sample, sequenced in a study of beta chain features in type 1 diabetes. Since all of the isolated RNA was reverse transcribed, expressed TCRB transcripts were what got sequenced. Assay used: immunoSEQ multiplex PCR; TCRdb lists only in-frame clones, some missing. The sample has 220,000 or so clones; about 63% are singletons. Sequencing input: naive CD4+ T cells from blood. Source of these receptors: a man younger than 40 in good health.

This clone showed up just once. The CDR3 spells CSVEGQVLNTIYF. CDR3 in DNA: TGCAGCGTTGAGGGACAGGTTTTAAACACCATATATTTT. The gene calls are TRBV29-1 and TRBJ1-3, with 8 bases lining up with TRBD1. J gave up 6 bases and V 3 bases, and 4 bases lay outside the gene matches. The CDR3 sequence is 13 residues long. Germline CDR1 SQVTM, CDR2 ANQGSEA.

This clone was counted only a few times. The V and J genes are TRBV7-9 and TRBJ2-7, with D possibly being TRBD2 (7 bases). From germline, CDR1 is SEHNR and CDR2 FQNEAQ (reference sequence). The CDR3 totals 15 residues. V lost 5 bases and J lost 3, with 17 bases in between. As DNA, the CDR3 is TGTGCCAGCAGCCCCAGGGGTAGCGGGTACTACGAGCAGTACTTC. It is translated as CASSPRGSGYYEQYF.

CDR3: CASSGLAGVETQYF. CDR3 DNA sequence: TGTGCCAGCAGTGGACTAGCGGGAGTAGAGACCCAGTACTTC. The rearrangement uses TRBV5-4 and TRBJ2-5, with TRBD2 matching 13 bases. V dropped 5 bases and J dropped 4; count of bases not matched to a gene: 2. The CDR3 runs 14 residues. Germline lookup yields CDR1 SGHNT and CDR2 YYREEE (reference sequence).

The V call is TRBV10-3, the J call TRBJ2-3; D might be TRBD1 (5 bases). Trimming took off 4 bases at V and 3 bases at J, with 8 bases between the two ends. The germline CDR1 and CDR2 sequences are ENHRY and SYGVKD. The CDR3 has 13 amino acids. The CDR3 DNA is TGTGCCATCAGTGCCAGGGAAACAGATACGCAGTATTTT. As protein: CAISARETDTQYF.

The V call is TRBV7-2, the J call TRBJ2-5; D is unclear. Trimming left V 3 bases short and J 2 bases short, with 13 bases between. Germline V lookup: CDR1 SGHTA, CDR2 FQGNSA. This CDR3 has 15 amino acids. CDR3 DNA sequence: TGTGCCAGCAGCTTGGGTGGCAGAATTCAAGAGACCCAGTACTTC. Translated: CASSLGGRIQETQYF. The full variable domain, completed using reference TRBV7-2 and TRBJ2-5, is GAGVSQSPSNKVTEKGKDVELRCDPISGHTALYWYRQSLGQGLEFLIYFQGNSAPDKSGLPSDRFSAERTGGSVSTLTIQRTQQEDSAVYLCASSLGGRIQETQYFGPGTRLLVL.

The V and J genes are TRBV29-1 and TRBJ2-7; D call uncertain. Germline loops: CDR1 SQVTM, CDR2 ANQGSEA. The CDR3 has 10 amino acids. V shed 5 bases and J shed 5 bases, with 7 bases lying between them. The DNA for the CDR3 is TGCAGCGTTTTATGGGACGAGCAGTACTTC. This codes for CSVLWDEQYF.

This clone was seen a few times. The chain uses TRBV5-1 and TRBJ2-3; tentative D call: TRBD1 (5 bases). Trimming cost V 4 bases and J 1 base, with 13 bases left between them. The CDR3 sequence is 15 residues long. The V gene's germline CDR1 is SGHRS and CDR2 YFSETQ. The CDR3 DNA is TGCGCCAGCAGCGCCCAACAGGTCGGCACAGATACGCAGTATTTT. Its protein product is CASSAQQVGTDTQYF.

The CDR3 loop reads CSVEALRQGTEAFF. For the CDR3, the DNA is TGCAGCGTTGAAGCCCTCCGACAGGGGACTGAAGCTTTCTTT. The V and J genes are TRBV29-1 and TRBJ1-1, with 8 bases lining up with TRBD1. V was pared by 1 base and J by 5 bases, with 6 bases of the junction left unmatched. Germline V lookup: CDR1 SQVTM, CDR2 ANQGSEA. The CDR3 has 14 amino acids.

The chain is built from TRBV30 and TRBJ1-2; D is ambiguous. Per the germline V gene, CDR1 is GTSNPN and CDR2 is SVGIG (reference sequence). The CDR3 is 13 residues long. V lost 0 bases and J 8 bases, leaving 13 bases between the germline ends. For the CDR3, the DNA is TGTGCCTGGAGTGTAAAGGGTTTTAGGGGCTACACCTTC. It is translated as CAWSVKGFRGYTF. Filled out from reference TRBV30 and TRBJ1-2, the complete variable domain reads SQTIHQWPATLVQPVGSPLSLECTVEGTSNPNLYWYRQAAGRGLQLLFYSVGIGQISSEVPQNLSASRPQDRQFILSSKKLLLSDSGFYLCAWSVKGFRGYTFGSGTRLTVV.

The chain has TRBV9 and TRBJ2-1; D is perhaps TRBD2 (6 bases). This CDR3 region has 15 residues. The V gene's germline CDR1 is SGDLS and CDR2 YYNGEE. Trimming took off 4 bases at V and 2 bases at J, with 13 bases between the two ends. The CDR3 coding sequence is TGTGCCAGCAGCCCTCGGACTATGACCTACAATGAGCAGTTCTTC. The encoded protein is CASSPRTMTYNEQFF.

The chain employs TRBV6-5 and TRBJ2-7, with a possible D match to TRBD2 (5 bases). Germline CDR1 MNHEY, CDR2 SVGAGI. V was clipped by 6 bases and J by 3 bases, with 12 bases between them. The CDR3 sequence is 13 residues long. CDR3 coding DNA: TGTGCCAGCAGCCCCCGGGGAATCTACGAGCAGTACTTC. Its translation is CASSPRGIYEQYF.

The chain recombines TRBV30 with TRBJ1-5; D is undetermined. Looked up from germline, CDR1 is GTSNPN and CDR2 is SVGIG (reference sequence). V lost 5 bases and J lost 0, with 8 bases in between. This CDR3 is built from 13 residues. The CDR3 DNA sequence: TGTGCCTGGGAAGCAGGTAGCAATCAGCCCCAGCATTTT. Its translation: CAWEAGSNQPQHF.

The rearrangement links TRBV28 to TRBJ1-5; D is undetermined. V lost 4 bases to trimming and J lost 9 bases, with 10 bases between them. Germline CDR1 reads MDHEN; CDR2 reads SYDVKM. CDR3 length: 12 residues. The CDR3 DNA follows: TGTGCCAGCAGTTCGCTGCCTGGGCCCCAGCATTTT. Translation: CASSSLPGPQHF. Variable domain in full (rest from reference TRBV28 and TRBJ1-5): DVKVTQSSRYLVKRTGEKVFLECVQDMDHENMFWYRQDPGLGLRLIYFSYDVKMKEKGDIPEGYSVSREKKERFSLILESASTNQTSMYLCASSSLPGPQHFGDGTRLSIL.

A few counts support this clone. The chain links TRBV18 to TRBJ2-5, with D unresolved. The V end lost 2 bases, the J end lost 4 bases, and 5 bases lay between the germline ends. The germline V gene encodes CDR1 KGHSH and CDR2 LQKENI. This CDR3 has 12 amino acids. DNA of the CDR3: TGTGCCAGCTCACCAGTCGGAGAGACCCAGTACTTC. This translates into CASSPVGETQYF.

This chain connects TRBV11-2 to TRBJ1-2; tentative D call: TRBD1 (6 bases). The CDR3 covers 15 residues. The germline gives CDR1 SGHAT, CDR2 FQNNGV. V lost 5 bases to trimming and J lost 4 bases, with 17 bases between them. This CDR3 reads CASSPGQTLTYGYTF. The CDR3 DNA sequence: TGTGCCAGCAGCCCGGGACAAACTCTAACCTATGGCTACACCTTC.

This chain connects TRBV7-2 to TRBJ2-4; 8 positions agree with TRBD1. Germline V gene data show CDR1 as SGHTA and CDR2 as FQGNSA. With V trimmed by 1 base and J by 8 bases, 7 bases remained unmatched. This CDR3 has 15 amino acids. The CDR3 DNA follows: TGTGCCAGCAGCTTAGTCTCGACAGGGGTATACATTCAGTACTTC. This translates into CASSLVSTGVYIQYF. The full variable domain, rest sourced from reference TRBV7-2 and TRBJ2-4, is GAGVSQSPSNKVTEKGKDVELRCDPISGHTALYWYRQSLGQGLEFLIYFQGNSAPDKSGLPSDRFSAERTGGSVSTLTIQRTQQEDSAVYLCASSLVSTGVYIQYFGAGTRLSVL.

The V gene is TRBV7-6, the J gene TRBJ2-1; D is uncertain. This CDR3 contains 16 residues. From germline, CDR1 is SGHVS and CDR2 FNYEAQ. Trimming pared 1 base from V and 2 bases from J, leaving 12 bases between. CDR3 nucleotide sequence: TGTGCCAGCAGCTTAGGCGAAGGTAGGCCCTACAATGAGCAGTTCTTC. Translated: CASSLGEGRPYNEQFF.

The J gene is TRBJ2-5, the V gene TRBV25-1; 7 nucleotides align to TRBD1. The CDR3 length is 13 residues. From germline, CDR1 is MGHDK and CDR2 SYGVNS. V lost 6 bases and J lost 4; bases outside the gene matches: 5. The CDR3 region is CASRKGTVETQYF. CDR3 sequence (DNA): TGTGCCAGCAGGAAAGGGACAGTAGAGACCCAGTACTTC.

This clone occurred a few times. The V gene is TRBV7-9, the J gene TRBJ2-3; D not certain. Germline loops: CDR1 SEHNR, CDR2 FQNEAQ (reference sequence). The CDR3 is 13 amino acids. Trimming took 1 base from V and 4 from J, leaving 6 bases between them. The CDR3 DNA sequence: TGTGCCAGCAGCTTAGGATCAGCAGATACGCAGTATTTT. It codes for CASSLGSADTQYF.

The gene calls are TRBV18 and TRBJ2-7; D not certain. Germline assignment: CDR1 KGHSH and CDR2 LQKENI. Trimming shortened V by 0 bases and J by 2 bases, and 11 bases separated the two germline ends. The CDR3 has 15 residues. The CDR3 sequence: CASSPPPGSPYEQYF. In nucleotides, the CDR3 is TGTGCCAGCTCACCACCGCCAGGATCTCCCTACGAGCAGTACTTC.

The chain employs TRBV9 and TRBJ2-7, with 8 nucleotides matching TRBD1. V trimming: 3 bases; J trimming: 3 bases; junction bases outside the gene matches: 11. The CDR3 spans 16 residues. Germline V gene sequence: CDR1 SGDLS, CDR2 YYNGEE. The CDR3 is CASSDLRTGRYYEQYF. The CDR3 DNA reads as TGTGCCAGCAGCGACCTGAGGACAGGGCGGTACTACGAGCAGTACTTC.

The DNA of the CDR3 is TGTGCCAGCAGCGCTATTCCAGGACTAGCGGGATTCGGTGAGCAGTTCTTC. It yields the protein CASSAIPGLAGFGEQFF. This chain connects TRBV5-6 to TRBJ2-1; 12 nucleotides align to TRBD2. This CDR3 has 17 residues. With 4 bases clipped from V and 9 bases from J, the junction kept 14 bases outside the gene matches. Germline V gene data show CDR1 as SGHDT and CDR2 as YYEEEE.